The clone carrying this TCR beta chain was seen only once. Its specificity is not known. This sample was included in a study of cytomegalovirus exposure and HLA in healthy donors. Study overall: The use of the same platform for the 90 to 150 validation repertoires and the approximately 690 first-cohort repertoires was reported by a later analysis. Study conclusions and caveats: The classifier reportedly diagnosed cytomegalovirus status with high sensitivity and specificity. There were about 160 TCR beta chains listed as cytomegalovirus-associated. Confirmation was obtained in vitro that a few CMV-associated chains are specific for CMV antigens.

TCRdb keeps only in-frame clones here, not all; method: immunoSEQ multiplex PCR. The data contain around 150,000 clones, roughly 96% of them seen just once; the ten biggest clones take up 0.8% to 0.95%. The V and J ends lost 2 bases and 0 bases respectively, with 8 bases between them. CDR3 length equals 14 residues. Germline V gene sequence: CDR1 SGHRS, CDR2 YFSETQ. The sequencing sample was made of PBMCs. The rearrangement links TRBV5-1 to TRBJ2-5, with a tentative D call TRBD1 (6 bases). This clonotype was obtained from a woman between 18 and 30 years old in good health and CMV-seronegative. For the CDR3, the DNA is TGCGCCAGCAGCTTACAGGGTAACCAAGAGACCCAGTACTTC. It yields the protein CASSLQGNQETQYF.